This T cell receptor (beta chain) originates from a study of shared clonotypes between healthy human individuals. Study-level points and caveats: Read depth was anticipated to influence clonotype sharing among donors. Lower generation probabilities were found for non-shared clonotypes than for those shared by all four donors.

On this clone: Antigen unknown.

After removal of 6 bases from V and 1 base from J, the junction contained 2 bases not matched to a gene. Germline CDR1 and CDR2: MNHNS and SASEGT. This CDR3 is built from 14 residues. It was into CD45RA+ naive and CD45RA-negative memory subsets that the CD4+ cells were split. Using immunoSEQ multiplex PCR, the repertoire was profiled, and TCRdb retains in-frame clones only, with some absent. The sample has 1,500,000 or so clones; about 96% are singletons. The material sequenced was naive CD4+ T cells sorted from blood. The subset here: CD45RA+ positively selected. The clonotype comes from a man under 40 in good health. The chain carries TRBV6-1 and TRBJ2-7, with 11 nucleotides matching TRBD1. The CDR3 DNA is TGTGCCAGCAGGGGACAGGGGGTTTCCTACGAGCAGTACTTC. Residues: CASRGQGVSYEQYF.